Sequencing of this T cell receptor beta chain was carried out in a study of control samples from healthy donors and cancer patients. With V trimmed by 2 bases and J by 8 bases, 3 bases remained unmatched. This CDR3 is built from 13 residues. TCRdb's table, derived via immunoSEQ multiplex PCR, lists solely in-frame clones and lacks some. Seen here are over 85,000 clones, 92% observed once, and the top ten hold about 2.5%. V is TRBV12-3 or TRBV12-4 and J is TRBJ2-1; 7 bases are a match to TRBD1. What was sequenced was blood. The TCR comes from a woman aged 18-29 years in good health. CDR3 sequence reads: CASSLRGGDEQFF. As DNA, the CDR3 is TGTGCCAGCAGTTTAAGAGGGGGCGATGAGCAGTTCTTC.